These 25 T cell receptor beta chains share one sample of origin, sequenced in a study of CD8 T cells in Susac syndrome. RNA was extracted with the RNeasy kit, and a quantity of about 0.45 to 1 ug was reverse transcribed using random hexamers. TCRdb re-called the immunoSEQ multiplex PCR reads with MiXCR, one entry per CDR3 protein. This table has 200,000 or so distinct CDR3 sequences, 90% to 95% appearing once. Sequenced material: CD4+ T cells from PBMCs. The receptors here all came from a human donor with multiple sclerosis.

In nucleotides, the CDR3 is TGTGCCAGCAGCCACGCCGTCGCGAGTGGTGAGAGTGAGCAGTTCTTC. Its protein is CASSHAVASGESEQFF. The rearrangement joins TRBV3-1 to TRBJ2-1; D unresolved. Germline assignment: CDR1 LGHDT and CDR2 YNNKEL (reference sequence). The V end was cut by 3 bases, the J end by 9 bases, with 21 bases between. The CDR3 spans 16 residues.

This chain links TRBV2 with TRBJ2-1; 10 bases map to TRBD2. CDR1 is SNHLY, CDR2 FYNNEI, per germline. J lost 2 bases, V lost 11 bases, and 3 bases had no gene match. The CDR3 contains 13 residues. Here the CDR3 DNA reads TGTGCCGGTCTAGCGGGAGCCTACAATGAGCAGTTCTTC. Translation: CAGLAGAYNEQFF.

The DNA of the CDR3 is TGCGCCAGCAGCCCGGAGGTTCCGGGTACCGGGGAGCTGTTTTTT. Amino acids: CASSPEVPGTGELFF. The chain is built from TRBV5-1 and TRBJ2-2; weak D call: TRBD2 (5 bases). The CDR3 loop spans 15 amino acids. V lost 4 bases, J lost 5 bases, and 15 bases lay in between. Germline CDR1 reads SGHRS; CDR2 reads YFSETQ.

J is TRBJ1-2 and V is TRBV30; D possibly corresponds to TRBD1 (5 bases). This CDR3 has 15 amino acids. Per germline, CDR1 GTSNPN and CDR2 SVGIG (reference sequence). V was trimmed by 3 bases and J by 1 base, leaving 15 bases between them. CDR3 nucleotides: TGTGCCTGGAGAGTTGTACGGAGGGGTAACTATGGCTACACCTTC. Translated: CAWRVVRRGNYGYTF.

This chain's CDR3 is CAWTVETAKFF. The CDR3, as DNA: TGTGCCTGGACAGTCGAGACGGCCAAGTTCTTC. The rearrangement links TRBV30 to TRBJ2-1; D remains ambiguous. With 4 bases removed from V and 14 bases from J, the gap between germline ends came to 15 bases. The CDR3 contains 11 residues. The germline gives CDR1 GTSNPN, CDR2 SVGIG (reference sequence).

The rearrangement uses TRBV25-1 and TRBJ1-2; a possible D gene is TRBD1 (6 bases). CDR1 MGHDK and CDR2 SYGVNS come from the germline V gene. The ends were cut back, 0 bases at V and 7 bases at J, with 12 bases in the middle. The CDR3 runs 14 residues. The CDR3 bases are TGTGCCAGCAGTGAATATACCAGGGGCATTGGCTACACCTTC. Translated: CASSEYTRGIGYTF.

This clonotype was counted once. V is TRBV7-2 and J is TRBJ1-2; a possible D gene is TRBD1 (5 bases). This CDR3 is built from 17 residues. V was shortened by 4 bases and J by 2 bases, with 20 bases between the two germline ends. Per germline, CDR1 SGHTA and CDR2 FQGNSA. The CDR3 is CASSSPTRIDRNYGYTF. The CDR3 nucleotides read TGTGCCAGCAGCTCTCCGACCCGAATTGACAGAAACTATGGCTACACCTTC.

The CDR3 loop reads CSASRRETQYF. CDR3 nucleotides: TGCAGTGCTAGTCGCCGGGAGACCCAGTACTTC. V is TRBV20-1 and J is TRBJ2-5; D not resolved. Looked up from germline, CDR1 is DFQATT and CDR2 is SNEGSKA (reference sequence). The CDR3 extends over 11 amino acids. The V end lost 3 bases, the J end lost 5 bases, and 7 bases lay between the germline ends.

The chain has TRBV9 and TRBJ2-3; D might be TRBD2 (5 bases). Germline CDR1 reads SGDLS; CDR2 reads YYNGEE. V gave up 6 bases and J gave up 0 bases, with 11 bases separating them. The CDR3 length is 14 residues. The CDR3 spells CASNKGLSTDTQYF. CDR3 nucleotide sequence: TGTGCCAGCAACAAAGGACTCAGCACAGATACGCAGTATTTT.

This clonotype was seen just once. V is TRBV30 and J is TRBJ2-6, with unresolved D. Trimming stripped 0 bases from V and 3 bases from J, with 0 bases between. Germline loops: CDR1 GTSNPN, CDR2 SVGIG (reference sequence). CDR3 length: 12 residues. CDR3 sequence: CAWSVGANVLTF. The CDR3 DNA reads TGTGCCTGGAGTGTTGGGGCCAACGTCCTGACTTTC.

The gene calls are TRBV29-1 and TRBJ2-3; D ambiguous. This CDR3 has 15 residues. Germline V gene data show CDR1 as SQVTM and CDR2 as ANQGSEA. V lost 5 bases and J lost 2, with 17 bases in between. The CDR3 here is CSVQALQELTDTQYF. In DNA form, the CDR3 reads TGCAGCGTTCAAGCCTTGCAGGAACTCACAGATACGCAGTATTTT.

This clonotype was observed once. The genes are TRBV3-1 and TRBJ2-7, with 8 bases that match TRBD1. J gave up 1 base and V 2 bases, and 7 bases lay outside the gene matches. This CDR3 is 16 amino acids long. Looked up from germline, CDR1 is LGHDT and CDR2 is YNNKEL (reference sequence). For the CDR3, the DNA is TGTGCCAGCAGCCAATCCCCCTGGACAGGGTCCTACGAGCAGTACTTC. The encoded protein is CASSQSPWTGSYEQYF.

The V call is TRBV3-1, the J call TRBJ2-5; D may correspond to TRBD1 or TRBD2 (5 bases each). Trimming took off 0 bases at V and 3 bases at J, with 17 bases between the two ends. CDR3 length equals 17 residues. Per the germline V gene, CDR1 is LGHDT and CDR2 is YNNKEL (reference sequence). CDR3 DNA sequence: TGTGCCAGCAGCCAAGATCGAAGCGGAAGGGGAGAAGAGACCCAGTACTTC. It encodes CASSQDRSGRGEETQYF.

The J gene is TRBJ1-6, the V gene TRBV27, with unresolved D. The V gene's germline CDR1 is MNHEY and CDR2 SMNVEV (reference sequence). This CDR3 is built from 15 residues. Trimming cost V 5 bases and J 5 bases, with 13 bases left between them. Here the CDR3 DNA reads TGTGCCAGCAGTAGGACTTTCACAAATAATTCACCCCTCCACTTT. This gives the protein CASSRTFTNNSPLHF.

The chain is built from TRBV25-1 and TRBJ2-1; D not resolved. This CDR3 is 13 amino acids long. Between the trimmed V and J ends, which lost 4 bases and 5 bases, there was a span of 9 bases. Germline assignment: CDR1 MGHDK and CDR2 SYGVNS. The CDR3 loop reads CASSGPRHNEQFF. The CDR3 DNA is TGTGCCAGCAGTGGACCGAGGCACAATGAGCAGTTCTTC.

CDR3 region: CSVDESSGANVLTF. In DNA form, the CDR3 reads TGCAGCGTTGATGAGTCCTCTGGGGCCAACGTCCTGACTTTC. V and J are TRBV29-1 and TRBJ2-6; no definite D call. CDR1 is SQVTM and CDR2 is ANQGSEA in the germline V gene. V shed 3 bases and J shed 0 bases, with 6 bases lying between them. The CDR3 is 14 amino acids.

The CDR3 loop reads CSASPMGALPGYTF. The CDR3 nucleotides are TGCAGCGCCTCCCCGATGGGGGCGCTTCCTGGCTACACCTTC. The chain couples TRBV29-1 to TRBJ1-2; a possible D gene is TRBD1 (6 bases). Germline CDR1 is SQVTM and CDR2 is ANQGSEA. V lost 7 bases to trimming and J lost 7 bases, with 22 bases between them. The CDR3 is made up of 14 amino acids.

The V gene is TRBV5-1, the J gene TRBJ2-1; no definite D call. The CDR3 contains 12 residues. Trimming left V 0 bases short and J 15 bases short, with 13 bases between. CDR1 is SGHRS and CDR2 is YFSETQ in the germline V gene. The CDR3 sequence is CASSLEASRRFF. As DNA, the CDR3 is TGCGCCAGCAGCTTGGAGGCCAGTCGTAGGTTCTTC.

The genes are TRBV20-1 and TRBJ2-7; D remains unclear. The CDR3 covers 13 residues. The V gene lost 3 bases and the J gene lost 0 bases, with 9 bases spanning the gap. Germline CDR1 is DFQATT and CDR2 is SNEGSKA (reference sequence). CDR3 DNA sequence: TGCAGTGCTAGGAGCGTATACTCCTACGAGCAGTACTTC. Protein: CSARSVYSYEQYF.

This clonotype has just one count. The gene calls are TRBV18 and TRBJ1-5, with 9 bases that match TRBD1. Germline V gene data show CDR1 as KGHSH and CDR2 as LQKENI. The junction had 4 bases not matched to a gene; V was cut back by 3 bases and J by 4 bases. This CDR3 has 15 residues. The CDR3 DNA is TGTGCCAGCTCACCGGACAGGGGCCTTAATCAGCCCCAGCATTTT. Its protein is CASSPDRGLNQPQHF.

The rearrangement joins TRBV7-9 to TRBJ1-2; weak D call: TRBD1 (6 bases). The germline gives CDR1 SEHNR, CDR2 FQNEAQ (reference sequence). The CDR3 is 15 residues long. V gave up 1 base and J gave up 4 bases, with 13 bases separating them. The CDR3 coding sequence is TGTGCCAGCAGCTTAGATCGGGGGCGCAGCTATGGCTACACCTTC. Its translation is CASSLDRGRSYGYTF.

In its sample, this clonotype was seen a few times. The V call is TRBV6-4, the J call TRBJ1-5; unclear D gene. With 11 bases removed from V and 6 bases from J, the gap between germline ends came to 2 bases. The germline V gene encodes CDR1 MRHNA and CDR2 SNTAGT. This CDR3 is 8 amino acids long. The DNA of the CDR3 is TGTGCCCGTCAGCCCCAGCATTTT. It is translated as CARQPQHF.

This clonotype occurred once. The CDR3 reads CSAKTGGGREETQYF. The CDR3 coding sequence is TGCAGTGCTAAAACGGGCGGGGGGCGCGAAGAGACCCAGTACTTC. The V and J genes are TRBV20-1 and TRBJ2-5, with 8 bases lining up with TRBD2. Germline V gene data show CDR1 as DFQATT and CDR2 as SNEGSKA (reference sequence). The CDR3 is 15 residues long. Trimming cost V 4 bases and J 3 bases; bases outside gene matches: 10.

DNA of the CDR3: TGCAGTGCTAGTTCACCGGGACTAGCATTTGAGCAGTACTTC. Protein: CSASSPGLAFEQYF. The chain uses TRBV20-1 and TRBJ2-7, with 9 bases lining up with TRBD2. V dropped 3 bases and J dropped 7; count of bases not matched to a gene: 10. CDR3 length equals 14 residues. Per the germline V gene, CDR1 is DFQATT and CDR2 is SNEGSKA (reference sequence).

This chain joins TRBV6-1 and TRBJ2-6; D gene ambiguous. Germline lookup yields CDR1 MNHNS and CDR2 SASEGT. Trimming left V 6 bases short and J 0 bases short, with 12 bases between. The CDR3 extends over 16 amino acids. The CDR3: CASSLSRVSGANVLTF. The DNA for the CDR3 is TGTGCCAGCAGCCTCTCCAGAGTCTCTGGGGCCAACGTCCTGACTTTC.